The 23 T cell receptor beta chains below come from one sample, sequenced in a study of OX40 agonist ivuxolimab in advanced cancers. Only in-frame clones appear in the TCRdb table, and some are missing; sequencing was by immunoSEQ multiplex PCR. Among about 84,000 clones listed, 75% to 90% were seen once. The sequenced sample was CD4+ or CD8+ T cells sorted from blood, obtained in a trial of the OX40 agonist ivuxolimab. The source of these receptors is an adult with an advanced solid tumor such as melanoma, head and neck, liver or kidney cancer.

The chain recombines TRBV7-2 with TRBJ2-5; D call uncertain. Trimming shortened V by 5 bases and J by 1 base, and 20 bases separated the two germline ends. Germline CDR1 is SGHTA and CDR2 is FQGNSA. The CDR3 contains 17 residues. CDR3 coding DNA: TGTGCCAGCAGCCTAAGGACCGGCAGACGCTTCCAAGAGACCCAGTACTTC. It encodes CASSLRTGRRFQETQYF.

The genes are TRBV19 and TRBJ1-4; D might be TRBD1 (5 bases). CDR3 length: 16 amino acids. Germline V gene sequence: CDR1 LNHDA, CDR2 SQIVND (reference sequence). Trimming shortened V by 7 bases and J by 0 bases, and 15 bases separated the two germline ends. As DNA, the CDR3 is TGTGCCAGTACTCAGGGTCCCACCCCAACTAATGAAAAACTGTTTTTT. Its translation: CASTQGPTPTNEKLFF.

The CDR3 loop reads CASLPRASGGPGQETQYF. Written as DNA, the CDR3 is TGTGCCAGCCTCCCGCGGGCTAGCGGGGGGCCGGGGCAAGAGACCCAGTACTTC. V and J are TRBV27 and TRBJ2-5; the match to TRBD2 covers 11 bases. The V gene's germline CDR1 is MNHEY and CDR2 SMNVEV (reference sequence). The CDR3 covers 18 residues. Trimming cost V 8 bases and J 2 bases; bases outside gene matches: 16.

DNA of the CDR3: TGTGCCAGCAACCGAGCGGGGTTTGAGCAGTTCTTC. Its protein is CASNRAGFEQFF. This rearrangement joins TRBV6-5 to TRBJ2-1, with 7 bases matching TRBD2. The CDR3 spans 12 residues. Germline V gene sequence: CDR1 MNHEY, CDR2 SVGAGI. V lost 7 bases to trimming and J lost 9 bases; unmatched junction nucleotides: 6.

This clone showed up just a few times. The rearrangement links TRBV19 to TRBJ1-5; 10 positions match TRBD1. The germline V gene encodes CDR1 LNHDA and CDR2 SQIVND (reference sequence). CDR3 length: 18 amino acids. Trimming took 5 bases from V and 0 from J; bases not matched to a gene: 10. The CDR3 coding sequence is TGTGCCAGTAGTGCCCGACAGGGGGCCTTTTATAGCAATCAGCCCCAGCATTTT. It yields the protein CASSARQGAFYSNQPQHF.

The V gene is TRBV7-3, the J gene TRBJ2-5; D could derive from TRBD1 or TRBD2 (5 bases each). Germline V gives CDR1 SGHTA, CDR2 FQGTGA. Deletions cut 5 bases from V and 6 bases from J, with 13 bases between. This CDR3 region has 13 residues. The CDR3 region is CASSPRDGKTQYF. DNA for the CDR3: TGTGCCAGCAGCCCACGGGACGGAAAGACCCAGTACTTC.

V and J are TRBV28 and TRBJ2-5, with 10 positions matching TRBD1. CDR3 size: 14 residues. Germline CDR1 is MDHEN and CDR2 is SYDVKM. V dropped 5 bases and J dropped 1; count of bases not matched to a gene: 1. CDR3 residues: CASSRTGGQETQYF. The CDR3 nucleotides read TGTGCCAGCAGTCGGACAGGGGGCCAAGAGACCCAGTACTTC.

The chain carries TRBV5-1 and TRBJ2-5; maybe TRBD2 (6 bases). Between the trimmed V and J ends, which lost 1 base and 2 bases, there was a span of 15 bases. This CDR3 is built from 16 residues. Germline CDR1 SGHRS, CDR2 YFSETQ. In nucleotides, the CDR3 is TGCGCCAGCAGCTTGACCGCGGGGTCGACTCAAGAGACCCAGTACTTC. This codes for CASSLTAGSTQETQYF.

The CDR3 sequence is CASSRSAGGGETQYF. The CDR3 DNA reads TGCGCCAGCAGCCGGTCTGCCGGGGGGGGAGAGACCCAGTACTTC. The J gene is TRBJ2-5, the V gene TRBV4-1, with 8 bases identical to TRBD2. This CDR3 is built from 15 residues. CDR1 is MGHRA, CDR2 YSYEKL, per germline. V lost 4 bases and J lost 4; bases outside the gene matches: 8.

The CDR3 spells CASSGSGIGGLGEQYF. The CDR3 nucleotides are TGTGCCAGCAGCGGCTCCGGGATCGGGGGGTTGGGAGAGCAGTACTTC. The chain carries TRBV5-4 and TRBJ2-7; 7 positions agree with TRBD2. The CDR3 contains 16 residues. The junction had 17 bases not matched to a gene; V was cut back by 4 bases and J by 7 bases. Germline V gene data show CDR1 as SGHNT and CDR2 as YYREEE (reference sequence).

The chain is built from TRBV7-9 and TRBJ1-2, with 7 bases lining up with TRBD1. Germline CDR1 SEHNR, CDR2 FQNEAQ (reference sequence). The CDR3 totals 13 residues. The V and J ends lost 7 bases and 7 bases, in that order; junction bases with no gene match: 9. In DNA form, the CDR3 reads TGTGCCAGCACCCTTAGAGGGGGCTCTGGCTACACCTTC. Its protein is CASTLRGGSGYTF.

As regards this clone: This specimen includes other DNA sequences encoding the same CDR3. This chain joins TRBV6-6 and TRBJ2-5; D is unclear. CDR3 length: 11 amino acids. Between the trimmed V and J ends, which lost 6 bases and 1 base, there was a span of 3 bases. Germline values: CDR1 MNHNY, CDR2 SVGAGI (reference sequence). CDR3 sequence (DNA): TGTGCCAGCAGCACCCAAGAGACCCAGTACTTC. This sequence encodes CASSTQETQYF.

DNA for the CDR3: TGTGCCAGCAGCTTGTCCGGGGCCCTCTCTGGAAACACCATATATTTT. This codes for CASSLSGALSGNTIYF. The chain uses TRBV5-4 and TRBJ1-3; D might be TRBD1 (5 bases). The germline V and J ends were trimmed by 1 base and 0 bases, with 11 bases remaining between them. The CDR3 length is 16 residues. Germline V gives CDR1 SGHNT, CDR2 YYREEE (reference sequence).

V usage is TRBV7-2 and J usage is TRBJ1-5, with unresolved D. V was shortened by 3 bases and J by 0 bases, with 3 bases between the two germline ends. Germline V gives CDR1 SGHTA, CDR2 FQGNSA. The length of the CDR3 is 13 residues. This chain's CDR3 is CASSFRSNQPQHF. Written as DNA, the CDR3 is TGTGCCAGCAGCTTTCGTAGCAATCAGCCCCAGCATTTT.

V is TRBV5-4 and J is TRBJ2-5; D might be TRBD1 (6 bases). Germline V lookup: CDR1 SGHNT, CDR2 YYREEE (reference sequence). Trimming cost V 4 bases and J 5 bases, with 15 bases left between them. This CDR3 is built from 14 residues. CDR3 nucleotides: TGTGCCAGCAGCACCCAGGGGATTGAGGAGACCCAGTACTTC. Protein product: CASSTQGIEETQYF.

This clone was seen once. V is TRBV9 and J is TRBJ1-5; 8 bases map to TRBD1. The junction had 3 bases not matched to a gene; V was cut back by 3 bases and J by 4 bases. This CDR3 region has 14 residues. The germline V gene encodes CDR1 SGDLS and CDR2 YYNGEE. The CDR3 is CASSAGGPNQPQHF. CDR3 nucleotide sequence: TGTGCCAGCAGCGCAGGGGGCCCGAATCAGCCCCAGCATTTT.

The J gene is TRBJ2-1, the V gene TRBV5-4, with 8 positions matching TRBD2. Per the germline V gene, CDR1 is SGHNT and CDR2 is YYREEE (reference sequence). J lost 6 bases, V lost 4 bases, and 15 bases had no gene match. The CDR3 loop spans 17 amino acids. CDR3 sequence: CASSVGSGTSRPNEQFF. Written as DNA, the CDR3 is TGTGCCAGCAGCGTGGGGTCCGGGACTAGTCGGCCCAATGAGCAGTTCTTC.

DNA of the CDR3: TGTGCCAGCTCAACCTACTCAAATGAGCAGTTCTTC. Amino acids: CASSTYSNEQFF. The rearrangement uses TRBV18 and TRBJ2-1; D is undetermined. Trimming left V 5 bases short and J 7 bases short, with 9 bases between. The CDR3 covers 12 residues. Germline V gene sequence: CDR1 KGHSH, CDR2 LQKENI.

The CDR3 coding sequence is TGTGCCAGCAGGACAGGGGGCGCAACTAATGAAAAACTGTTTTTT. Amino acid sequence: CASRTGGATNEKLFF. The chain carries TRBV6-5 and TRBJ1-4; 10 bases are a match to TRBD1. The CDR3 runs 15 residues. Trimming at V came to 6 bases and at J to 0 bases, leaving 1 base not matched to a gene. Germline CDR1 and CDR2: MNHEY and SVGAGI.

The chain's CDR3 is CASSLDRGQVFEQFF. The CDR3 nucleotides are TGTGCCAGCAGCCTCGACAGGGGGCAAGTTTTTGAGCAGTTCTTC. This sequence joins TRBV11-2 and TRBJ2-1; 10 nucleotides align to TRBD1. The ends lost 5 bases at V and 9 bases at J; junction bases unmatched: 10. Looked up from germline, CDR1 is SGHAT and CDR2 is FQNNGV. This CDR3 region has 15 residues.

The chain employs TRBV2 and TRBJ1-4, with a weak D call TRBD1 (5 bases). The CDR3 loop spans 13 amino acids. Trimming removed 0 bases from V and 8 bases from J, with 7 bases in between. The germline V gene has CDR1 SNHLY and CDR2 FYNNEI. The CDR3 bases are TGTGCCAGCAGTGAAGCGCAGGGCGAAAAACTGTTTTTT. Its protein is CASSEAQGEKLFF.

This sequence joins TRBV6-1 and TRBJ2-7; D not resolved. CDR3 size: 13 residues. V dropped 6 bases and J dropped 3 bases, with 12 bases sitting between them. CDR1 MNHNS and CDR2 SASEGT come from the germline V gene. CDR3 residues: CASSRAKNYEQYV. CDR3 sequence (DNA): TGTGCCAGCAGCAGAGCCAAAAACTACGAGCAGTACGTC.

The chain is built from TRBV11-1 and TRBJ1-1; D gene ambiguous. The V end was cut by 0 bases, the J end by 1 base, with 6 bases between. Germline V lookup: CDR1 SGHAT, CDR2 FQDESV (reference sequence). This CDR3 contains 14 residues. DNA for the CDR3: TGTGCCAGCAGCTTAGCGCCGGGGAACACTGAAGCTTTCTTT. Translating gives CASSLAPGNTEAFF.